This T cell receptor beta chain was recorded in a study of T cell changes during pregnancy in multiple sclerosis. The CDR3 is made up of 13 amino acids. V was clipped by 5 bases and J by 1 base, with 9 bases between them. Germline CDR1 SQVTM, CDR2 ANQGSEA. Generated by immunoSEQ multiplex PCR, the TCRdb table keeps only in-frame clones and is missing some. The table includes around 55,000 clones, around 90% detected once. The chain uses TRBV29-1 and TRBJ2-1, with D possibly matching TRBD2 (5 bases). This clonotype originated in a female donor with multiple sclerosis, enrolled in a pregnancy study. The specimen was CD4+ T cells from peripheral blood mononuclear cells, collected in the first trimester of pregnancy. For the CDR3, the DNA is TGCAGCGTTAGGACTCTATCCTACAATGAGCAGTTCTTC. Translating it yields CSVRTLSYNEQFF.